The entry below gives a single T cell receptor (beta chain) sequence along with its context. Germline V gene data show CDR1 as LNHDA and CDR2 as SQIVND (reference sequence). V gave up 7 bases and J gave up 5 bases, with 15 bases separating them. The CDR3 consists of 15 residues. The data were obtained in a study of T cell responses to AZD1222 COVID-19 vaccine. About the research overall: Pooled together were second doses at about 4 or about 12 weeks.

Using immunoSEQ multiplex PCR, the repertoire was profiled, and TCRdb retains in-frame clones only, with some absent. The sample has 200,000 or so clones, around 90% seen once. The sample in question was peripheral blood, obtained on day 0 of AZD1222 vaccination. This TCR derives from an adult in good health. The chain recombines TRBV19 with TRBJ1-6; possibly TRBD1 for D (6 bases). CDR3 DNA: TGTGCCAGTAAAGTGGGGGGCTCTAATAATTCACCCCTCCACTTT. Protein product: CASKVGGSNNSPLHF.